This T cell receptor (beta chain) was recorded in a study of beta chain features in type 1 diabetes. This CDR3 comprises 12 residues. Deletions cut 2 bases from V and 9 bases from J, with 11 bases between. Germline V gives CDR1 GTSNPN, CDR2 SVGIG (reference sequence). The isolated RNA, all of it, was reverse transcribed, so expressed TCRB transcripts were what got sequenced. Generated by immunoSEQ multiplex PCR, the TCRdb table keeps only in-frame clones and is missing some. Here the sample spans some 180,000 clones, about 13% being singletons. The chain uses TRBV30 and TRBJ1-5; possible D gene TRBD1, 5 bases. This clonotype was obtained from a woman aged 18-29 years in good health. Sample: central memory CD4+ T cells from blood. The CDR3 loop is CAWSPTGLPQHF. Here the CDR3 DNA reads TGTGCCTGGAGTCCGACGGGACTGCCCCAGCATTTT.